The rows below give T cell receptor beta chains drawn from one sample of a study of HIV-infected patients and healthy controls. TCRdb itself ran the 5' RACE reads through MiXCR, one entry per CDR3 protein. Of thousands of distinct CDR3 sequences in the sample, about 7.5% are singletons; the top ten hold roughly a tenth. The sample in question was blood, obtained before antiretroviral therapy. These receptors were taken from an adult with HIV infection. Both conserved end residues are part of each CDR3. A D gene is named only where the DNA matches it firmly. Size is omitted from some rows. Given values are once, few, many or a class for expanded clones.

V gene	J gene	CDR3 length	clone size	D gene	CDR3 protein	CDR3 DNA
TRBV6-1	TRBJ2-1	11	medium-sized	NA	CASSEVNEQFF	TGTGCCAGCAGTGAAGTTAATGAGCAGTTCTTC
TRBV5-5	TRBJ1-1	15	few	NA	CASSLVLKMNTEAFF	TGTGCCAGCAGCTTGGTTCTGAAAATGAACACTGAAGCTTTCTTT
TRBV2	TRBJ1-5	15	medium-sized	NA	CASSVQKNSNQPQHF	TGTGCCAGCAGTGTGCAAAAGAATAGCAATCAGCCCCAGCATTTT
TRBV7-9	TRBJ2-7	12	medium-sized	TRBD2	CASSPGLAAQYF	TGTGCCAGCAGCCCGGGACTAGCGGCTCAGTACTTC
TRBV6-5	TRBJ2-1	15	NA	TRBD2	CASSSGGSSYNEQFF	TGTGCCAGCAGTTCCGGCGGGAGCTCCTACAATGAGCAGTTCTTC
TRBV28	TRBJ2-7	13	medium-sized	TRBD1	CASSSGGNYEQYF	TGTGCCAGCAGTTCAGGGGGCAACTACGAGCAGTACTTC
TRBV20-1	TRBJ2-1	12	medium-sized	NA	CSARGEAFEQFF	TGCAGTGCTAGAGGGGAGGCCTTTGAGCAGTTCTTC
TRBV15	TRBJ2-5	17	many	TRBD1	CATSRAGQGRGQETQYF	TGTGCCACCAGCAGAGCTGGACAGGGGAGAGGACAAGAGACCCAGTACTTC
TRBV2	TRBJ2-3	11	medium-sized	NA	CASGTKDTQYF	TGTGCCAGCGGGACGAAAGATACGCAGTATTTT
TRBV2	TRBJ2-5	17	medium-sized	TRBD2	CASSDTGLAAYQETQYF	TGTGCCAGCAGTGATACGGGACTAGCGGCGTACCAAGAGACCCAGTACTTC
TRBV6-5	TRBJ2-3	15	many	TRBD2	CASSPLAGATDTQYF	TGTGCCAGCAGTCCTCTAGCGGGAGCCACAGATACGCAGTATTTT
TRBV7-2	TRBJ2-7	18	few	TRBD2	CASSLVGLAGQSSYEQYF	TGTGCCAGCAGCTTAGTCGGACTAGCGGGCCAGAGCTCCTACGAGCAGTACTTC
TRBV6-5	TRBJ2-7	15	medium-sized	NA	CASSRLPDKPYEQYF	TGTGCCAGCAGTCGGCTGCCTGACAAGCCCTACGAGCAGTACTTC
TRBV5-1	TRBJ1-1	14	medium-sized	NA	CASSLSSANTEAFF	TGCGCCAGCAGCTTGAGTTCTGCTAACACTGAAGCTTTCTTT
TRBV4-1	TRBJ2-7	14	medium-sized	NA	CASSQGAQGYEQYF	TGCGCCAGCAGCCAAGGGGCACAGGGATACGAGCAGTACTTC
TRBV3-1	TRBJ1-5	15	once	TRBD1	CASSPTGLSNQPQHF	TGTGCCAGCAGCCCGACAGGGTTAAGCAATCAGCCCCAGCATTTT
TRBV20-1	TRBJ2-7	13	many	NA	CSARDEWPHEQYF	TGCAGTGCTAGAGATGAGTGGCCCCACGAGCAGTACTTC
TRBV6-2/TRBV6-3	TRBJ2-1	17	medium-sized	TRBD2	CASSPDLAGGLYNEQFF	TGTGCCAGCAGCCCAGATTTAGCGGGGGGGCTCTACAATGAGCAGTTCTTC
TRBV6-5	TRBJ1-5	15	few	NA	CASSNGLGGGQPQHF	TGTGCCAGCAGTAACGGTCTCGGGGGTGGTCAGCCCCAGCATTTT
TRBV25-1	TRBJ2-7	13	few	TRBD2	CASKGLAGGEQYF	TGTGCCAGCAAGGGTCTAGCGGGGGGCGAGCAGTACTTC
TRBV18	TRBJ2-7	15	many	NA	CASSPKGGEGYEQYF	TGTGCCAGCTCTCCGAAGGGGGGAGAGGGCTACGAGCAGTACTTC
TRBV29-1	TRBJ2-1	10	NA	NA	CSVGGNEQFF	TGCAGCGTTGGGGGTAATGAGCAGTTCTTC
TRBV20-1	TRBJ1-1	14	few	NA	CSARVYTANTEAFF	TGCAGTGCTAGAGTTTATACTGCGAACACTGAAGCTTTCTTT
TRBV20-1	TRBJ2-1	15	many	TRBD2	CSARVRTSGIGEQFF	TGCAGTGCTAGGGTCCGGACTAGCGGGATCGGTGAGCAGTTCTTC
TRBV27	TRBJ1-6	16	medium-sized	NA	CASSLLPDLGGSPLHF	TGTGCCAGCAGTCTGCTCCCGGACCTGGGAGGTTCACCCCTCCACTTT
TRBV14	TRBJ2-1	16	medium-sized	NA	CASSQEQQSSYNEQFF	TGTGCCAGCAGCCAAGAACAACAAAGCTCCTACAATGAGCAGTTCTTC
TRBV11-1	TRBJ2-3	16	medium-sized	TRBD2	CASSRLAGTSTDTQYF	TGTGCCAGCAGTCGTCTAGCGGGGACTAGCACAGATACGCAGTATTTT